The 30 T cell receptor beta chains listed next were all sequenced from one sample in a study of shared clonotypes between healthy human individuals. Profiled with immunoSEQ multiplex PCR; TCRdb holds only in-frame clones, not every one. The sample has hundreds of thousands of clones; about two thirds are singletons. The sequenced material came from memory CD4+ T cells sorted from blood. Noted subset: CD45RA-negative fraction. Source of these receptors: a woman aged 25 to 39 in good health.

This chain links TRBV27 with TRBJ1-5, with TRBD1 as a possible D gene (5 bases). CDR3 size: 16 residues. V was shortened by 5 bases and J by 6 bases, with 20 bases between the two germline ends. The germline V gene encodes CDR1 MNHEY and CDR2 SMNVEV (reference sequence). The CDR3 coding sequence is TGTGCCAGCAGTCCTCTCGGGACCTTGGCGGCTCAGCCCCAGCATTTT. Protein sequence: CASSPLGTLAAQPQHF.

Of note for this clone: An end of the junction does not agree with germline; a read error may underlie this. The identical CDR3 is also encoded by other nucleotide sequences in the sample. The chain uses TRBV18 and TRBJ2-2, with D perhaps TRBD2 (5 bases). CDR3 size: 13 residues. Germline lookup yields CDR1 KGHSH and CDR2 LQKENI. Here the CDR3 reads CASSPGVTGELFF. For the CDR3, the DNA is TGTGCCAGCTCACCAGGAGTCACCGGGGAACTGTTTTTT.

The CDR3 nucleotides are TGTGCCAGCTTTGACATCACTCGCTCTGGAAACACCATATATTTT. Translated, it gives CASFDITRSGNTIYF. The chain has TRBV11-2 and TRBJ1-3, with unresolved D. Trimming stripped 8 bases from V and 0 bases from J, with 14 bases between. CDR3 size: 15 residues. CDR1 is SGHAT and CDR2 is FQNNGV in the germline V gene.

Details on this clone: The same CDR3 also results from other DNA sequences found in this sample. In DNA form, the CDR3 reads TGCGCCAGCAGCTCCCGCGGGAGCTCCTACAATGAGCAGTTCTTC. Protein: CASSSRGSSYNEQFF. This chain links TRBV5-1 with TRBJ2-1, with 7 bases lining up with TRBD2. This CDR3 region has 15 residues. The V and J ends lost 3 bases and 0 bases, in that order; junction bases with no gene match: 3. Germline CDR1 is SGHRS and CDR2 is YFSETQ.

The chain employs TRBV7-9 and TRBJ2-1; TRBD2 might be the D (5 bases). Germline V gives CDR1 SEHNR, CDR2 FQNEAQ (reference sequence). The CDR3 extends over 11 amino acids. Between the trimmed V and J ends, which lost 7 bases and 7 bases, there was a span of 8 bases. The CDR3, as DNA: TGTGCCAGCACCCGGGAAAATGAGCAGTTCTTC. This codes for CASTRENEQFF. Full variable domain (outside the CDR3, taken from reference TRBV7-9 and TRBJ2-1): DTGVSQNPRHKITKRGQNVTFRCDPISEHNRLYWYRQTLGQGPEFLTYFQNEAQLEKSRLLSDRFSAERPKGSFSTLEIQRTEQGDSAMYLCASTRENEQFFGPGTRLTVL.

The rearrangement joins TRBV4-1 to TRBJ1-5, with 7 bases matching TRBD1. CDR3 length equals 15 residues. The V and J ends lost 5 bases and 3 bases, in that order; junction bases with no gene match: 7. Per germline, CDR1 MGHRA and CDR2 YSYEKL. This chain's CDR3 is CASSSDRWDNQPQHF. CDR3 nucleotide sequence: TGCGCCAGCAGCTCGGACAGGTGGGACAATCAGCCCCAGCATTTT.

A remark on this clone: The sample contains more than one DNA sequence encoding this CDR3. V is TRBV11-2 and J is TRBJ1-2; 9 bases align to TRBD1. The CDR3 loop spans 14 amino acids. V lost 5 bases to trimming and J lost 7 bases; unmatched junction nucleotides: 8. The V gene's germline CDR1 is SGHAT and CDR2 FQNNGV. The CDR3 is CASSPDRGGFGYTF. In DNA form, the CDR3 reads TGTGCCAGCAGCCCGGACAGGGGTGGGTTTGGCTACACCTTC. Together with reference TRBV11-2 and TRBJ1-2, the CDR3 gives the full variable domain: EAGVAQSPRYKIIEKRQSVAFWCNPISGHATLYWYQQILGQGPKLLIQFQNNGVVDDSQLPKDRFSAERLKGVDSTLKIQPAKLEDSAVYLCASSPDRGGFGYTFGSGTRLTVV.

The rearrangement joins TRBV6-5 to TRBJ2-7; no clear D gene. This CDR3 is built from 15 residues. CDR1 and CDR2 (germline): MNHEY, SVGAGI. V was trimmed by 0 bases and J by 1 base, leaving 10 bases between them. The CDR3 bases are TGTGCCAGCAGTTACTCAAGGGATCCTTCCTACGAGCAGTACTTC. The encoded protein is CASSYSRDPSYEQYF.

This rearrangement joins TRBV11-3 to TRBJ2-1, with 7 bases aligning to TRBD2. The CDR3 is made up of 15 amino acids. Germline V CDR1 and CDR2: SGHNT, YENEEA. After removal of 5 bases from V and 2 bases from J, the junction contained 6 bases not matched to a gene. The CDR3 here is CASSPSGVTYNEQFF. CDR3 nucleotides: TGTGCCAGCAGCCCGAGCGGGGTAACCTACAATGAGCAGTTCTTC. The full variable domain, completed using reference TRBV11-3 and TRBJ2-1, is EAGVVQSPRYKIIEKKQPVAFWCNPISGHNTLYWYLQNLGQGPELLIRYENEEAVDDSQLPKDRFSAERLKGVDSTLKIQPAELGDSAVYLCASSPSGVTYNEQFFGPGTRLTVL.

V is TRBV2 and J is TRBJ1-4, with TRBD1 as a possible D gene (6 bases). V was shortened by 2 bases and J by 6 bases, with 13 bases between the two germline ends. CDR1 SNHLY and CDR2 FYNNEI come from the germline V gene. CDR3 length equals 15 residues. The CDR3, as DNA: TGTGCCAGCAGTGAATTAAGGGGGTTTGATGAAAAACTGTTTTTT. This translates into CASSELRGFDEKLFF.

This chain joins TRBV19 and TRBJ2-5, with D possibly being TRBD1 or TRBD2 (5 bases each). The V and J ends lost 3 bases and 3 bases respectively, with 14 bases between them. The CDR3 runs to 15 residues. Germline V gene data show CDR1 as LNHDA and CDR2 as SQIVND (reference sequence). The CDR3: CASSIWGSYEETQYF. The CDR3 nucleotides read TGTGCCAGTAGTATCTGGGGGAGTTACGAAGAGACCCAGTACTTC.

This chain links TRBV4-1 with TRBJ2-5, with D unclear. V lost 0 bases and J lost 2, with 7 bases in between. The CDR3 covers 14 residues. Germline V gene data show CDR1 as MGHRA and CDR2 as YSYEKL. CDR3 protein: CASSQERWQETQYF. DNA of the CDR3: TGCGCCAGCAGCCAAGAACGGTGGCAAGAGACCCAGTACTTC.

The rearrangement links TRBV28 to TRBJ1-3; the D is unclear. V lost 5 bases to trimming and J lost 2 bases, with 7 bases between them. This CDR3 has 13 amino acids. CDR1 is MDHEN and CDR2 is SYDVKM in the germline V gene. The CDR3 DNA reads TGTGCCAGCAGTCCCCTAGCTGGAAACACCATATATTTT. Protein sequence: CASSPLAGNTIYF.

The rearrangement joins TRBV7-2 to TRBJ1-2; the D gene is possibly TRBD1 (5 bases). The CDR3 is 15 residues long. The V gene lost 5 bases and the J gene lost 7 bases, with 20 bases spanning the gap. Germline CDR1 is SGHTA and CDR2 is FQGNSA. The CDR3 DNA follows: TGTGCCAGCAGCGCAGGGTCCGGAATCGGTGGTGGCTACACCTTC. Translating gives CASSAGSGIGGGYTF.

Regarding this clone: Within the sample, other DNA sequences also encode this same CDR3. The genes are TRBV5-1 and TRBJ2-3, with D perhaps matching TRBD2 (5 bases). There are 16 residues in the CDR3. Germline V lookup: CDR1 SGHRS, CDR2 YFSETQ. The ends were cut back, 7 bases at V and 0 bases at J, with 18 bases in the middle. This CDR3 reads CASSLPADYSTDTQYF. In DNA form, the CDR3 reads TGCGCCAGCTCACTTCCCGCCGACTATAGCACAGATACGCAGTATTTT.

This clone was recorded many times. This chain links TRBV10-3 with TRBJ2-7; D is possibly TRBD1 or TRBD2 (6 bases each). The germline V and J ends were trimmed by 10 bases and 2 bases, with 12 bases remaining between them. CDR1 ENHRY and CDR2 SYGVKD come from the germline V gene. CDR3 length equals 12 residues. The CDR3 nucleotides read TGTGCCAACAACGGGGGCCCCTACGAGCAGTACTTC. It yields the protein CANNGGPYEQYF.

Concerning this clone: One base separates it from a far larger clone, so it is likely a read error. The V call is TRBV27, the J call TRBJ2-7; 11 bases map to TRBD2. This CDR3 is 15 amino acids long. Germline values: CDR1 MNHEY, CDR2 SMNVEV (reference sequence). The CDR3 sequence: CTSSFLTSGTYEQYF. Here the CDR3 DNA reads TGTACCAGCAGTTTCCTGACTAGCGGGACCTACGAGCAGTACTTC.

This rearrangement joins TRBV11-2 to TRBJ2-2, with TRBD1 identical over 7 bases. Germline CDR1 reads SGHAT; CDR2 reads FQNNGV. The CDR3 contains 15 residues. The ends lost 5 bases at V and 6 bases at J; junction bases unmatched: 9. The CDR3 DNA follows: TGTGCCAGCAGCGTCAGACAGGGTGGGGCCGGGGAGCTGTTTTTT. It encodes CASSVRQGGAGELFF. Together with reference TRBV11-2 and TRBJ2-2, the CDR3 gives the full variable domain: EAGVAQSPRYKIIEKRQSVAFWCNPISGHATLYWYQQILGQGPKLLIQFQNNGVVDDSQLPKDRFSAERLKGVDSTLKIQPAKLEDSAVYLCASSVRQGGAGELFFGEGSRLTVL.

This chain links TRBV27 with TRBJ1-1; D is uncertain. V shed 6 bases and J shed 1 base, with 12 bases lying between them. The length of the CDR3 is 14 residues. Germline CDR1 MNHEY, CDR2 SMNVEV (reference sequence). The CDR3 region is CASRRHPGNTEAFF. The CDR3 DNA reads TGTGCCAGCAGACGCCACCCCGGGAACACTGAAGCTTTCTTT.

As DNA, the CDR3 is TGTGCCAGCACCCGGGGACGGGCAGGGCCGGGTGAAAAACTGTTTTTT. It yields the protein CASTRGRAGPGEKLFF. The rearrangement uses TRBV18 and TRBJ1-4, with D tentatively TRBD1 (5 bases). CDR3 length: 16 residues. V lost 8 bases and J 7 bases, leaving 23 bases between the germline ends. From germline, CDR1 is KGHSH and CDR2 LQKENI.

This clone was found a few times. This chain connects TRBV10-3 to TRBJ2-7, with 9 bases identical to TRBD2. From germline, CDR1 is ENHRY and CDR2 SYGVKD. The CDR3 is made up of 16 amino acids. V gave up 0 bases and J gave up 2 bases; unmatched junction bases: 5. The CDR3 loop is CAISESGSGGPYEQYF. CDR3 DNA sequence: TGTGCCATCAGTGAGTCGGGTAGCGGGGGCCCCTACGAGCAGTACTTC.

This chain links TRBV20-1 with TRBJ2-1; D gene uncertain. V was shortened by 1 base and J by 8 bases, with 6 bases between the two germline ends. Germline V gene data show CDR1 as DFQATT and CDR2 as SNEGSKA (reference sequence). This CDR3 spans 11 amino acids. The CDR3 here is CSARVEYEQFF. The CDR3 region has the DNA TGCAGTGCTAGAGTAGAGTATGAGCAGTTCTTC.

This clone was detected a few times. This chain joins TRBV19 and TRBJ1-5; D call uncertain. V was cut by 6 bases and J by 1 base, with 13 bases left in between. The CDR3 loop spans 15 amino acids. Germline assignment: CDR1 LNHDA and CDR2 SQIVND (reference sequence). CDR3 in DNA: TGTGCCAGTAGACGGAACGGGCCCAGCAATCAGCCCCAGCATTTT. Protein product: CASRRNGPSNQPQHF.

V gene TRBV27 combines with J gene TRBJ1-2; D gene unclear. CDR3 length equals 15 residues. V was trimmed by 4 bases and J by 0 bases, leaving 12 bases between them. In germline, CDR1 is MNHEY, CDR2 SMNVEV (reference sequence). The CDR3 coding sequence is TGTGCCAGCAGTTCCTTCCGGCCTTCTAACTATGGCTACACCTTC. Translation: CASSSFRPSNYGYTF.

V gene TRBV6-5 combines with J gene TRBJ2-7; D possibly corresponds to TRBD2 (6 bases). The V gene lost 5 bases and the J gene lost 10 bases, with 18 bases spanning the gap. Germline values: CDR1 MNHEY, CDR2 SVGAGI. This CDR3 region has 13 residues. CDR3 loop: CASSELGGADQYF. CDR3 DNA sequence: TGTGCCAGCAGTGAATTGGGGGGAGCGGATCAGTACTTC.

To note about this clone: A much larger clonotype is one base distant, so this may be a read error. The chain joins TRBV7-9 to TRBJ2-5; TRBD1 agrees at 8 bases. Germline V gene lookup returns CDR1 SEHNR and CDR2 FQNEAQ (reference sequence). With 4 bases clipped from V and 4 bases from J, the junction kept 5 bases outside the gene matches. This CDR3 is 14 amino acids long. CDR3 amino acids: CASSSSGTGETQYF. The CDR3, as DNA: TGTGCCAGCAGCTCTTCCGGGACAGGAGAGACCCAGTACTTC.

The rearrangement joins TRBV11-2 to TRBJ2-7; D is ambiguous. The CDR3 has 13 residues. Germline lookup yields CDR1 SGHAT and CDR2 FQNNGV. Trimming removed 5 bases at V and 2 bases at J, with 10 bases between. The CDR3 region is CASSPLTAYEQYF. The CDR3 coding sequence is TGTGCCAGCAGCCCCCTAACCGCCTACGAGCAGTACTTC.

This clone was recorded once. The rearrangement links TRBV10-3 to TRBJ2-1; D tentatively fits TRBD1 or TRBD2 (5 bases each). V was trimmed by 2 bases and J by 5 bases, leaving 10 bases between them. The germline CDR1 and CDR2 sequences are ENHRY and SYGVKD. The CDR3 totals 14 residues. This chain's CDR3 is CAISEGTTNNEQFF. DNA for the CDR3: TGTGCCATCAGTGAGGGGACGACTAACAATGAGCAGTTCTTC.

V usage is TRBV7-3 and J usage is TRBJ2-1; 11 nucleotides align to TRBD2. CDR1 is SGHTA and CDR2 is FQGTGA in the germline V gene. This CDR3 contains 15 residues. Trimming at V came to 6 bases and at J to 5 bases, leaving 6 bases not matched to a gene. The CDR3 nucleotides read TGTGCCAGCAGTTCCGGGACTAGCGGACACAATGAGCAGTTCTTC. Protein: CASSSGTSGHNEQFF.

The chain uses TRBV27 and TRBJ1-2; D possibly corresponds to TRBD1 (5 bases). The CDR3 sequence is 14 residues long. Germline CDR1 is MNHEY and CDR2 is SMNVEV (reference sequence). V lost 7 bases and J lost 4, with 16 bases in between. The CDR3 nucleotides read TGTGCCAGCACCCCTGGGGGGGTTAGCTATGGCTACACCTTC. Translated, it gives CASTPGGVSYGYTF.